Following are 30 T cell receptor beta chains from one sample sequenced in a study of cytomegalovirus exposure and HLA in healthy donors. This PCR relied on a set of 60 Vbeta primers and 13 Jbeta primers. The repertoire was sequenced with immunoSEQ multiplex PCR; TCRdb's copy has only in-frame clones and lacks some. The sample lists about 160,000 clones, around 90% seen once, with 0.65% to 0.9% in the top ten. Material for sequencing was PBMCs. Receptors originate from a young woman in good health and CMV-seronegative.

This chain uses TRBV12-1 with TRBJ1-1. TRBV12-1 is a recognized pseudogene. CDR3 length: 15 amino acids. CDR3 sequence reads: CASSPKTRGATEAFF. Written as DNA, the CDR3 is TGTGCCAGCAGCCCCAAAACACGGGGAGCTACTGAAGCTTTCTTT.

J is TRBJ2-5 and V is TRBV10-2, with D possibly TRBD2 on 6 matching bases. The J call is uncertain, as TRBJ2-7 better fits the DNA end. The length of the CDR3 is 15 residues. Looked up from germline, CDR1 is WSHSY and CDR2 is SAAADI. The CDR3 here is CASSDSGTSLHEQYF. CDR3 nucleotides: TGCGCCAGCAGTGACTCAGGCACTAGCCTCCACGAGCAGTACTTC.

The chain uses TRBV10-3 and TRBJ1-2; 8 nucleotides align to TRBD1. Trimming at V came to 3 bases and at J to 4 bases, leaving 13 bases not matched to a gene. The CDR3 contains 17 residues. Germline V gene lookup returns CDR1 ENHRY and CDR2 SYGVKD. CDR3 in DNA: TGTGCCATCAGTGAAGGAGGACAGGGCCTGGGCGGCTATGGCTACACCTTC. It is translated as CAISEGGQGLGGYGYTF.

This clone has more than one count but fewer than ten. V gene TRBV2 combines with J gene TRBJ1-1; D might be TRBD1 (5 bases). The CDR3 runs 16 residues. Germline CDR1 reads SNHLY; CDR2 reads FYNNEI. V lost 5 bases, J lost 5 bases, and 21 bases lay in between. CDR3 nucleotide sequence: TGTGCCAGCAGTCGGGCTGACAGCGACCGGTGGACTGAAGCTTTCTTT. Its translation: CASSRADSDRWTEAFF.

The chain uses TRBV11-3 and TRBJ2-7; 9 nucleotides match TRBD1. CDR1 is SGHNT, CDR2 YENEEA, per germline. Losses at the gene ends were 6 bases for V and 6 bases for J; bases not matched to a gene: 6. This CDR3 has 13 amino acids. In DNA, the CDR3 is TGTGCCAGCAGTCGCACAGGGGGCGGCGAGCAGTACTTC. This sequence encodes CASSRTGGGEQYF.

V is TRBV27 and J is TRBJ1-2, with D perhaps TRBD1 (6 bases). V was clipped by 6 bases and J by 4 bases, with 24 bases between them. CDR1 is MNHEY, CDR2 SMNVEV, per germline (reference sequence). This CDR3 region has 17 residues. CDR3 nucleotides: TGTGCCAGCAGACTCCAGGGCGGGGGCGGTTCGGGCTATGGCTACACCTTC. This sequence encodes CASRLQGGGGSGYGYTF.

The J gene is TRBJ2-3, the V gene TRBV11-3, with 8 bases identical to TRBD2. From germline, CDR1 is SGHNT and CDR2 YENEEA. J gave up 4 bases and V 5 bases, and 8 bases lay outside the gene matches. CDR3 length: 15 amino acids. The CDR3 loop is CASSPLGGRSDTQYF. For the CDR3, the DNA is TGTGCCAGCAGCCCCCTAGGCGGGAGGTCAGATACGCAGTATTTT. Variable domain in full (rest from reference TRBV11-3 and TRBJ2-3): EAGVVQSPRYKIIEKKQPVAFWCNPISGHNTLYWYLQNLGQGPELLIRYENEEAVDDSQLPKDRFSAERLKGVDSTLKIQPAELGDSAVYLCASSPLGGRSDTQYFGPGTRLTVL.

The V and J genes are TRBV7-9 and TRBJ1-4; 7 nucleotides align to TRBD1. Germline CDR1 and CDR2: SEHNR and FQNEAQ (reference sequence). The CDR3 runs 15 residues. The J segment lost 3 bases and the V segment lost 6 bases, leaving 7 bases of the junction unmatched. The CDR3 reads CASSRPGGANEKLFF. CDR3 coding DNA: TGTGCCAGCAGTCGTCCAGGGGGAGCTAATGAAAAACTGTTTTTT. The variable domain in full, with the rest retrieved from reference TRBV7-9 and TRBJ1-4, is DTGVSQNPRHKITKRGQNVTFRCDPISEHNRLYWYRQTLGQGPEFLTYFQNEAQLEKSRLLSDRFSAERPKGSFSTLEIQRTEQGDSAMYLCASSRPGGANEKLFFGSGTQLSVL.

In its sample, this clone was seen a few times. The chain links TRBV18 to TRBJ1-1; D unresolved. Between the trimmed V and J ends, which lost 10 bases and 2 bases, there was a span of 14 bases. CDR1 and CDR2 (germline): KGHSH, LQKENI. CDR3 length: 13 amino acids. The CDR3 coding sequence is TGTGCCACGCTAGGAGGGTTAAACACTGAAGCTTTCTTT. This codes for CATLGGLNTEAFF.

The chain has TRBV7-9 and TRBJ2-7; 8 bases align to TRBD1. V trimming: 11 bases; J trimming: 2 bases; junction bases outside the gene matches: 17. Germline V lookup: CDR1 SEHNR, CDR2 FQNEAQ (reference sequence). The CDR3 consists of 16 residues. CDR3 residues: CARQDRAITTAYEQYF. CDR3 in DNA: TGTGCCCGCCAGGACAGGGCCATTACCACCGCCTACGAGCAGTACTTC.

This chain joins TRBV7-9 and TRBJ2-1; tentative D call: TRBD2 (7 bases). Germline lookup yields CDR1 SEHNR and CDR2 FQNEAQ (reference sequence). Trimming removed 4 bases from V and 2 bases from J, with 9 bases in between. There are 14 residues in the CDR3. In DNA, the CDR3 is TGTGCCAGCAGCTGGGGGGGGCCCTACAATGAGCAGTTCTTC. The encoded protein is CASSWGGPYNEQFF.

The V call is TRBV7-2, the J call TRBJ2-2; possible D gene TRBD2, 5 bases. This CDR3 has 17 amino acids. The germline gives CDR1 SGHTA, CDR2 FQGNSA. Trimming left V 4 bases short and J 0 bases short, with 15 bases between. CDR3 protein: CASSYKPGSTNTGELFF. The CDR3 bases are TGTGCCAGCAGCTACAAGCCGGGGAGCACGAACACCGGGGAGCTGTTTTTT.

The chain recombines TRBV19 with TRBJ2-7; tentative D call: TRBD1 (5 bases). The ends were cut back, 5 bases at V and 3 bases at J, with 17 bases in the middle. Germline V gene data show CDR1 as LNHDA and CDR2 as SQIVND (reference sequence). This CDR3 spans 15 amino acids. This CDR3 is CASSPSRREYYEQYF. The CDR3 nucleotides are TGTGCCAGTAGTCCCTCGCGCAGGGAATACTACGAGCAGTACTTC.

The chain is built from TRBV29-1 and TRBJ2-7; tentative D call: TRBD1 (5 bases). The CDR3 contains 13 residues. Trimming stripped 1 base from V and 6 bases from J, with 13 bases between. CDR1 is SQVTM and CDR2 is ANQGSEA in the germline V gene. CDR3 nucleotides: TGCAGCGTTGAAGCACAGGCCGGGTCCGAGCAGTACTTC. Protein: CSVEAQAGSEQYF.

This chain joins TRBV2 and TRBJ1-2; the match to TRBD1 covers 7 bases. The CDR3 loop spans 15 amino acids. Germline CDR1 reads SNHLY; CDR2 reads FYNNEI. The ends lost 6 bases at V and 0 bases at J; junction bases unmatched: 7. CDR3 sequence (DNA): TGTGCCAGCAGGGAACAGGGGCCAGCTAACTATGGCTACACCTTC. Its protein is CASREQGPANYGYTF.

The chain has TRBV27 and TRBJ2-2; 10 positions match TRBD2. V shed 2 bases and J 6 bases; nucleotides not matched to a gene: 3. This CDR3 is 15 amino acids long. Germline V gives CDR1 MNHEY, CDR2 SMNVEV (reference sequence). CDR3 DNA: TGTGCCAGCAGTTTAAGAGCGGGAGGGTCCGGGGAGCTGTTTTTT. Its translation is CASSLRAGGSGELFF.

This clone has ten or more counts. This chain uses TRBV11-2 with TRBJ2-1; tentatively, D is TRBD1 (6 bases). The germline gives CDR1 SGHAT, CDR2 FQNNGV. The CDR3 is 16 amino acids. V shed 0 bases and J shed 5 bases, with 14 bases lying between them. The CDR3 is CASSLETVGAHNEQFF. The DNA of the CDR3 is TGTGCCAGCAGCTTAGAGACAGTGGGGGCTCACAATGAGCAGTTCTTC.

The chain employs TRBV10-1 and TRBJ1-1, with 9 bases lining up with TRBD1. The CDR3 runs to 16 residues. The junction had 5 bases not matched to a gene; V was cut back by 0 bases and J by 3 bases. The germline V gene has CDR1 WNHNN and CDR2 SYGVQD (reference sequence). The CDR3 nucleotides read TGCGCCAGCAGTGAGTCGACTCGGACAGGGGACACTGAAGCTTTCTTT. Protein: CASSESTRTGDTEAFF.

This CDR3 is CATSRVQEKLFF. CDR3 nucleotides: TGTGCCACCAGCAGAGTTCAAGAAAAACTGTTTTTT. The chain couples TRBV15 to TRBJ1-4, with unresolved D. The CDR3 is 12 residues long. Trimming removed 1 base from V and 8 bases from J, with 5 bases in between. Germline V gene sequence: CDR1 LNHNV, CDR2 YYDKDF (reference sequence).

The V gene is TRBV19, the J gene TRBJ2-3; TRBD1 might be the D (5 bases). Per the germline V gene, CDR1 is LNHDA and CDR2 is SQIVND (reference sequence). CDR3 length equals 14 residues. V lost 3 bases and J lost 4, with 11 bases in between. DNA for the CDR3: TGTGCCAGTAGTATTAGGGGCTTTGCAGATACGCAGTATTTT. Translation: CASSIRGFADTQYF.

The chain recombines TRBV7-2 with TRBJ2-7, with a tentative D call TRBD1 (5 bases). Trimming pared 1 base from V and 3 bases from J, leaving 10 bases between. The germline gives CDR1 SGHTA, CDR2 FQGNSA. This CDR3 region has 14 residues. CDR3 bases: TGTGCCAGCAGCTTAGTGACAGCCAACTACGAGCAGTACTTC. It codes for CASSLVTANYEQYF.

The chain uses TRBV28 and TRBJ1-4; a weak D match, TRBD1 (5 bases). V was cut by 6 bases and J by 3 bases, with 11 bases left in between. CDR3 size: 14 residues. Germline lookup yields CDR1 MDHEN and CDR2 SYDVKM. CDR3 in DNA: TGTGCCAGCAGGGAAGGGGCGGCTAATGAAAAACTGTTTTTT. Translating it yields CASREGAANEKLFF.

This clone showed up just a few times. The same CDR3 arises from other DNA sequences in this sample as well. The gene calls are TRBV4-3 and TRBJ1-2, with TRBD1 as a possible D gene (6 bases). V lost 2 bases, J lost 5 bases, and 12 bases lay in between. The CDR3 contains 14 residues. CDR1 is LGHNA and CDR2 is YSLEER in the germline V gene. The CDR3 nucleotides are TGCGCCAGCAGCCAAACGACTCAGGGGTATGGCTACACCTTC. It specifies CASSQTTQGYGYTF.

The CDR3 loop is CASSLYPTPSYEQYF. CDR3 DNA sequence: TGCGCCAGCAGTTTATATCCGACACCGTCCTACGAGCAGTACTTC. The chain uses TRBV5-1 and TRBJ2-7, with unresolved D. V was shortened by 5 bases and J by 1 base, with 16 bases between the two germline ends. This CDR3 contains 15 residues. Germline CDR1 reads SGHRS; CDR2 reads YFSETQ.

This clone was seen only a few times. The chain carries TRBV7-6 and TRBJ2-1; TRBD2 agrees at 11 bases. In germline, CDR1 is SGHVS, CDR2 FNYEAQ. The CDR3 totals 15 residues. V lost 2 bases, J lost 6 bases, and 3 bases stayed unmatched. The CDR3 coding sequence is TGTGCCAGCAGCTTACGACTAGCGGGACTCAATGAGCAGTTCTTC. As protein: CASSLRLAGLNEQFF.

CDR3 sequence reads: CATTLLTGLYEQYF. CDR3 nucleotide sequence: TGTGCCACCACCCTCTTGACAGGGCTCTACGAGCAGTACTTC. The chain links TRBV2 to TRBJ2-5; TRBD1 matches 7 bases. With the DNA end fitting TRBJ2-7 better, the J assignment may be wrong. There are 14 residues in the CDR3. Germline CDR1 SNHLY, CDR2 FYNNEI.

J is TRBJ2-4 and V is TRBV19; the D gene is possibly TRBD2 (6 bases). The CDR3 is 14 amino acids. CDR1 LNHDA and CDR2 SQIVND come from the germline V gene (reference sequence). V shed 10 bases and J shed 0 bases, with 13 bases lying between them. The CDR3 nucleotides are TGTGCCACCCATGGGGGACTAGCCAAAAACATTCAGTACTTC. This translates into CATHGGLAKNIQYF.

This clone was counted between two and nine times. This probably arose from a read error, given a far larger clone one base away. The chain combines TRBV7-9 with TRBJ2-7; weak D call: TRBD2 (5 bases). The CDR3 consists of 14 residues. Per the germline V gene, CDR1 is SEHNR and CDR2 is FQNEAQ (reference sequence). The CDR3: CASSQPSSYNDQYF. The CDR3 DNA is TGTGCCAGCAGCCAACCCTCTAGCTATAACGACCAGTACTTC. The whole variable domain, filled in from reference TRBV7-9 and TRBJ2-7, reads DTGVSQNPRHKITKRGQNVTFRCDPISEHNRLYWYRQTLGQGPEFLTYFQNEAQLEKSRLLSDRFSAERPKGSFSTLEIQRTEQGDSAMYLCASSQPSSYNDQYFGPGTRLTVT.

V is TRBV9 and J is TRBJ2-5; 7 nucleotides line up with TRBD2. The CDR3 consists of 15 residues. The V segment lost 2 bases and the J segment 1 base; nucleotides outside the gene matches: 5. In germline, CDR1 is SGDLS, CDR2 YYNGEE. The CDR3, as DNA: TGTGCCAGCAGCGTCGGCGGGGGAATCCAAGAGACCCAGTACTTC. Its protein product is CASSVGGGIQETQYF. Drawing the rest from reference TRBV9 and TRBJ2-5, the complete variable domain is DSGVTQTPKHLITATGQRVTLRCSPRSGDLSVYWYQQSLDQGLQFLIQYYNGEERAKGNILERFSAQQFPDLHSELNLSSLELGDSALYFCASSVGGGIQETQYFGPGTRLLVL.

Note on this clone: No conserved phenylalanine or tryptophan ends this CDR3, so it is likely a read error. J is TRBJ2-3 and V is TRBV29-1, with 9 bases that match TRBD1. CDR1 and CDR2 (germline): SQVTM, ANQGSEA. This CDR3 contains 15 residues. V lost 0 bases, J lost 4 bases, and 5 bases stayed unmatched. DNA for the CDR3: TGCAGCGTTGAAGACTGGACAGGGGCCTCAGATACGCAGTATGTT. Amino acids: CSVEDWTGASDTQYV.